This T cell receptor (beta chain) was retrieved from a study of T cells in tuberculosis. Study observations and caveats: Active tuberculosis alpha repertoires lay closer to GMM-specific TCRs than controls'. Selection depended on which cryopreserved specimens were available. The TCR-beta difference was not significant; alpha differences partly reflected length.

Clones were read by immunoSEQ multiplex PCR, and TCRdb kept only the in-frame ones, dropping some. The repertoire holds 20,000 to 25,000 clones, approximately 85% seen once, with 14% to 15% in the top ten. Time point specified: new active TB diagnosis, blood taken before or within 7 days of starting treatment. The CDR3 has 14 amino acids. CDR1 and CDR2 (germline): SGHNT, YYREEE (reference sequence). Germline trimming cut 7 bases from V and 5 bases from J; bases unmatched to any gene: 9. By sample fraction, this clone is medium-sized. Its matching antigen is unknown. This clonotype was obtained from an adult with tuberculosis. Sample: PBMCs, taken at tuberculosis diagnosis. The chain is built from TRBV5-4 and TRBJ2-7, with 10 bases identical to TRBD1. CDR3 region: CASHAGTGDHEQYF. The CDR3 nucleotides are TGTGCCAGCCATGCCGGGACAGGGGATCACGAGCAGTACTTC. The full variable domain, its missing parts supplied by reference TRBV5-4 and TRBJ2-7, is ETGVTQSPTHLIKTRGQQVTLRCSSQSGHNTVSWYQQALGQGPQFIFQYYREEENGRGNFPPRFSGLQFPNYSSELNVNALELDDSALYLCASHAGTGDHEQYFGPGTRLTVT.